These 26 T cell receptor beta chains originate from one sample sequenced in a study of T-cell reconstitution after alpha-beta-depleted transplantation in children. Unique molecular identifiers tagged the TCRbeta library. TCRdb ran MiXCR on the PCR reads and lists one entry per CDR3 protein. Of about 470,000 distinct CDR3 sequences detected, about 45% appear once; the ten largest clones hold approximately 30%. The material was PBMCs, obtained before TCRalphabeta/CD19-depleted stem cell transplant. All receptors derive from a girl aged 2-10 years with aplastic anemia, due to receive a stem cell transplant.

The CDR3 coding sequence is TGCAGCGTTGCACCCCGGGGGCAAGAGACCCAGTACTTC. It translates to CSVAPRGQETQYF. This chain connects TRBV29-1 to TRBJ2-5; D possibly corresponds to TRBD2 (6 bases). This CDR3 comprises 13 residues. Trimming pared 4 bases from V and 2 bases from J, leaving 11 bases between. Germline-derived CDR1 and CDR2 are SQVTM and ANQGSEA.

The chain uses TRBV20-1 and TRBJ2-6; perhaps TRBD1 as D (5 bases). The CDR3 runs 18 residues. Trimming took 4 bases from V and 4 from J, leaving 23 bases between them. Per the germline V gene, CDR1 is DFQATT and CDR2 is SNEGSKA (reference sequence). CDR3: CSATHPAGLELGANVLTF. CDR3 sequence (DNA): TGCAGTGCTACCCACCCGGCAGGGTTGGAGTTGGGGGCCAACGTCCTGACTTTC.

V and J are TRBV5-1 and TRBJ1-5; TRBD1 matches at 8 bases. CDR1 and CDR2 from the germline V gene are SGHRS and YFSETQ. This CDR3 is built from 14 residues. Trimming removed 4 bases from V and 5 bases from J; junction bases left unmatched: 5. The chain's CDR3 is CASSRTGPDQPQHF. DNA for the CDR3: TGCGCCAGCAGCCGGACAGGGCCCGATCAGCCCCAGCATTTT.

There are a few counts of this clonotype. The chain is built from TRBV11-2 and TRBJ2-2; no definite D call. V was trimmed by 3 bases and J by 1 base, leaving 12 bases between them. CDR1 and CDR2 from the germline V gene are SGHAT and FQNNGV. CDR3 size: 16 residues. CDR3 in DNA: TGTGCCAGCAGCTTTTGGGCAGGAATGAACACCGGGGAGCTGTTTTTT. Translated: CASSFWAGMNTGELFF.

The J gene is TRBJ1-1, the V gene TRBV20-1, with a tentative D call TRBD1 (6 bases). Trimming cost V 5 bases and J 2 bases, with 12 bases left between them. Germline CDR1 and CDR2: DFQATT and SNEGSKA (reference sequence). The CDR3 length is 13 residues. Here the CDR3 DNA reads TGCAGTGCTCTGAGGGGGGCTAACACTGAAGCTTTCTTT. Amino acids: CSALRGANTEAFF.

This clonotype was seen more than once but under ten times. The genes are TRBV4-1 and TRBJ2-3; TRBD2 matches at 9 bases. Trimming cost V 0 bases and J 5 bases; bases outside gene matches: 9. Germline-derived CDR1 and CDR2 are MGHRA and YSYEKL. There are 17 residues in the CDR3. The CDR3 DNA reads as TGCGCCAGCAGCCAAGAAGCGCTAGCGGGGCTGGGAGATACGCAGTATTTT. Its translation is CASSQEALAGLGDTQYF.

This clonotype has just a few counts. This chain uses TRBV27 with TRBJ2-1; the match to TRBD2 covers 8 bases. V shed 3 bases, J shed 5 bases, and the junction held 3 bases outside the gene matches. In germline, CDR1 is MNHEY, CDR2 SMNVEV (reference sequence). This CDR3 is built from 14 residues. The DNA for the CDR3 is TGTGCCAGCAGTTTTAGCGGGACCCACAATGAGCAGTTCTTC. This sequence encodes CASSFSGTHNEQFF.

This clonotype came up many times. The V gene is TRBV5-1, the J gene TRBJ2-2; D perhaps matches TRBD2 (6 bases). Trimming left V 2 bases short and J 2 bases short, with 10 bases between. Germline lookup yields CDR1 SGHRS and CDR2 YFSETQ. This CDR3 contains 15 residues. The CDR3 spells CASSFSGDNTGELFF. The DNA for the CDR3 is TGCGCCAGCAGCTTCTCGGGAGATAACACCGGGGAGCTGTTTTTT. The full variable domain, completed using reference TRBV5-1 and TRBJ2-2, is KAGVTQTPRYLIKTRGQQVTLSCSPISGHRSVSWYQQTPGQGLQFLFEYFSETQRNKGNFPGRFSGRQFSNSRSEMNVSTLELGDSALYLCASSFSGDNTGELFFGEGSRLTVL.

This clonotype was seen repeatedly, ten times or more. The V and J genes are TRBV20-1 and TRBJ1-2; D gene ambiguous. The CDR3 runs to 13 residues. The V gene's germline CDR1 is DFQATT and CDR2 SNEGSKA (reference sequence). Trimming pared 2 bases from V and 4 bases from J, leaving 11 bases between. The CDR3 region is CSARRPEGYGYTF. The DNA of the CDR3 is TGCAGTGCTAGAAGACCCGAGGGCTATGGCTACACCTTC.

The CDR3 region is CSVDRAYEQYF. CDR3 DNA: TGCAGTGTAGACAGGGCCTACGAGCAGTACTTC. This sequence joins TRBV20-1 and TRBJ2-7, with 7 bases lining up with TRBD1. The length of the CDR3 is 11 residues. CDR1 is DFQATT and CDR2 is SNEGSKA in the germline V gene (reference sequence). With 7 bases clipped from V and 2 bases from J, the junction kept 2 bases outside the gene matches.

This clonotype was recorded only once. The chain joins TRBV12-3 or TRBV12-4 to TRBJ1-2; weak D call: TRBD1 (5 bases). With 0 bases removed from V and 6 bases from J, the gap between germline ends came to 11 bases. This CDR3 is 14 amino acids long. The DNA for the CDR3 is TGTGCCAGCAGTTTAGCAGGGGCCCGCAATGGCTACACCTTC. It translates to CASSLAGARNGYTF.

The chain couples TRBV20-1 to TRBJ2-5, with a weak D call TRBD1 (5 bases). Germline values: CDR1 DFQATT, CDR2 SNEGSKA (reference sequence). The V end lost 1 base, the J end lost 3 bases, and 15 bases lay between the germline ends. The CDR3 covers 15 residues. In nucleotides, the CDR3 is TGCAGTGCTAGAGCAAATCCCAGGGTCGAAGAGACCCAGTACTTC. Translated: CSARANPRVEETQYF.

This chain joins TRBV24-1 and TRBJ2-1, with D tentatively TRBD1 (8 bases). V shed 8 bases and J shed 0 bases, with 13 bases lying between them. Looked up from germline, CDR1 is KGHDR and CDR2 is SFDVKD. This CDR3 contains 15 residues. Here the CDR3 reads CATNHRGGSYNEQFF. The CDR3, as DNA: TGTGCCACCAACCACAGGGGGGGCTCCTACAATGAGCAGTTCTTC.

This clonotype was observed a few times. The J gene is TRBJ2-7, the V gene TRBV4-1, with 10 bases that match TRBD2. The CDR3 consists of 15 residues. Germline CDR1 MGHRA, CDR2 YSYEKL. J was trimmed by 3 bases and V by 3 bases; bases with no gene match: 5. CDR3 nucleotides: TGCGCCAGCAGCCAGCCCGGGACTAGCGACTACGAGCAGTACTTC. Its translation is CASSQPGTSDYEQYF.

The genes are TRBV10-3 and TRBJ2-1, with a possible D match to TRBD1 (5 bases). V was cut by 2 bases and J by 8 bases, with 7 bases left in between. There are 12 residues in the CDR3. The V gene's germline CDR1 is ENHRY and CDR2 SYGVKD. CDR3 in DNA: TGTGCCATCAGTGAGACAGGCTATGAGCAGTTCTTC. It yields the protein CAISETGYEQFF.

This clonotype was seen a single time. The chain has TRBV10-1 and TRBJ2-3; 8 bases agree with TRBD2. The CDR3 is made up of 16 amino acids. Germline V gene sequence: CDR1 WNHNN, CDR2 SYGVQD (reference sequence). The trim removed 5 bases at V and 4 bases at J, leaving 11 bases unmatched. The CDR3 DNA reads TGCGCCAGCAGTCGACTAGCGCGTGAGGGTCCAGATACGCAGTATTTT. Its protein is CASSRLAREGPDTQYF.

The table lists this clonotype with a few counts. The genes are TRBV12-3 or TRBV12-4 and TRBJ2-7, with 9 bases fitting TRBD1. The V gene end was trimmed by 5 bases and the J gene end by 5 bases; junction bases not matched to a gene: 4. The CDR3 has 13 amino acids. CDR3 protein: CASSPRTGDEQYF. The CDR3 nucleotides read TGTGCCAGCAGTCCCCGGACAGGGGACGAGCAGTACTTC.

The rearrangement uses TRBV7-8 and TRBJ2-1, with 8 positions matching TRBD2. This CDR3 has 18 amino acids. CDR1 SGHVS and CDR2 FQNEAQ come from the germline V gene. V trimming: 2 bases; J trimming: 5 bases; junction bases outside the gene matches: 14. The CDR3 sequence: CASSLSSAGLVTHNEQFF. Here the CDR3 DNA reads TGTGCCAGCAGCTTAAGTTCGGCGGGACTAGTGACCCACAATGAGCAGTTCTTC.

The V call is TRBV12-3 or TRBV12-4, the J call TRBJ2-6; tentatively, D is TRBD1 (6 bases). CDR3 size: 20 residues. V lost 0 bases to trimming and J lost 0 bases, with 18 bases between them. CDR3 nucleotides: TGTGCCAGCAGTTTAGCGCGGTTTTGGGACACGGCCTCTGGGGCCAACGTCCTGACTTTC. It codes for CASSLARFWDTASGANVLTF.

The chain employs TRBV24-1 and TRBJ2-3, with unresolved D. The CDR3 sequence is 13 residues long. V was trimmed by 6 bases and J by 1 base, leaving 7 bases between them. CDR1 KGHDR and CDR2 SFDVKD come from the germline V gene. CDR3 DNA sequence: TGTGCCACCAGTTCGGCTGGCACAGATACGCAGTATTTT. Translated: CATSSAGTDTQYF.

The genes are TRBV20-1 and TRBJ2-7; TRBD1 matches 11 bases. This CDR3 comprises 16 residues. Germline trimming cut 0 bases from V and 3 bases from J; bases unmatched to any gene: 7. Germline assignment: CDR1 DFQATT and CDR2 SNEGSKA (reference sequence). The DNA for the CDR3 is TGCAGTGCTAGAGATGAGGGCGGGACAGGGGGCTACGAGCAGTACTTC. It translates to CSARDEGGTGGYEQYF.

The rearrangement joins TRBV12-3 or TRBV12-4 to TRBJ2-1; TRBD2 matches at 10 bases. The junction had 4 bases not matched to a gene; V was cut back by 7 bases and J by 7 bases. This CDR3 spans 13 amino acids. CDR3 sequence (DNA): TGTGCCAGCACCAGCGGGAGGGTAAATGAGCAGTTCTTC. Its protein is CASTSGRVNEQFF.

There are many counts of this clonotype. This rearrangement joins TRBV5-1 to TRBJ1-1; D not resolved. CDR3 length: 15 amino acids. Trimming pared 4 bases from V and 4 bases from J, leaving 17 bases between. In germline, CDR1 is SGHRS, CDR2 YFSETQ. The CDR3 region is CASSRTTLRSTEAFF. In DNA form, the CDR3 reads TGCGCCAGCAGCCGAACGACACTTAGGTCCACTGAAGCTTTCTTT. Drawing the rest from reference TRBV5-1 and TRBJ1-1, the complete variable domain is KAGVTQTPRYLIKTRGQQVTLSCSPISGHRSVSWYQQTPGQGLQFLFEYFSETQRNKGNFPGRFSGRQFSNSRSEMNVSTLELGDSALYLCASSRTTLRSTEAFFGQGTRLTVV.

V usage is TRBV29-1 and J usage is TRBJ2-7, with 7 bases matching TRBD1. Trimming removed 1 base from V and 0 bases from J; junction bases left unmatched: 6. This CDR3 spans 15 amino acids. Germline-derived CDR1 and CDR2 are SQVTM and ANQGSEA. This chain's CDR3 is CSVEAAGTDSYEQYF. DNA of the CDR3: TGCAGCGTTGAAGCGGCCGGGACAGACTCCTACGAGCAGTACTTC.

Ten or more counts support this clonotype. This chain uses TRBV20-1 with TRBJ2-1; 12 positions match TRBD2. Germline V lookup: CDR1 DFQATT, CDR2 SNEGSKA (reference sequence). The CDR3 has 17 amino acids. With V trimmed by 0 bases and J by 8 bases, 11 bases remained unmatched. Here the CDR3 DNA reads TGCAGTGCTAGAGATCGGCTAGCGGGAGGGCTTCTCGATGAGCAGTTCTTC. This sequence encodes CSARDRLAGGLLDEQFF.

This clonotype was observed a few times. The gene calls are TRBV20-1 and TRBJ1-2, with a tentative D call TRBD1 (6 bases). V lost 2 bases and J 2 bases, leaving 9 bases between the germline ends. Germline CDR1 is DFQATT and CDR2 is SNEGSKA (reference sequence). The CDR3 is 13 amino acids. The DNA of the CDR3 is TGCAGTGCTAGAAAAGGACAGAACTATGGCTACACCTTC. This sequence encodes CSARKGQNYGYTF.